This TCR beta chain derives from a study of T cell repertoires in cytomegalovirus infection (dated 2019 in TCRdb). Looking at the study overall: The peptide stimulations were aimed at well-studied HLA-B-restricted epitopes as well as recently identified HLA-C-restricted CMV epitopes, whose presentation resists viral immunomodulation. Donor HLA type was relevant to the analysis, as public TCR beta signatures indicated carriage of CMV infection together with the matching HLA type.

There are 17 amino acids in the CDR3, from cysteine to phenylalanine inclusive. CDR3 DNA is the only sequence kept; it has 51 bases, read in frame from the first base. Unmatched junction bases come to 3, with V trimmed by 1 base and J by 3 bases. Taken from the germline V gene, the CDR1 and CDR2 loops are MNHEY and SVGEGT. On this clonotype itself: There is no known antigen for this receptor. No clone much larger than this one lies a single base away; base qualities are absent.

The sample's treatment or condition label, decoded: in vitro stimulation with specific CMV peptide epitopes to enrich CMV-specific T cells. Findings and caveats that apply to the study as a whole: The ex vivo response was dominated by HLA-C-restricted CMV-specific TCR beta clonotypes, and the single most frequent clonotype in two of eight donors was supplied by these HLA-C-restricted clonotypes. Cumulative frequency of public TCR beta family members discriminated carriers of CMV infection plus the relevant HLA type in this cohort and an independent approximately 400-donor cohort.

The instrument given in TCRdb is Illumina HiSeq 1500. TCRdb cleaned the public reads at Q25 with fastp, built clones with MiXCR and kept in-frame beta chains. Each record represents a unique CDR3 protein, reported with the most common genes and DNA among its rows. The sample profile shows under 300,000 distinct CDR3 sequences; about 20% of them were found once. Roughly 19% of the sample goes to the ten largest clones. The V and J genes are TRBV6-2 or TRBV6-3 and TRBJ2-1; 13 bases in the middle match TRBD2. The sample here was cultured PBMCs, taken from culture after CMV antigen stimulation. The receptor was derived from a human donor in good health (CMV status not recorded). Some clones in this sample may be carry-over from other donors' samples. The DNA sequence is TGTGCCAGCAGTTACTTGACTAGCGGGAGGATCTACAATGAGCAGTTCTTC. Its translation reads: CASSYLTSGRIYNEQFF.